The 14 T cell receptor beta chains below come from one sample, sequenced in a study of T cell changes during pregnancy in multiple sclerosis (dated by TCRdb to 2018 to 2020). The protocol used for the library was the immunoSEQ multiplex PCR assay. This is the immuneACCESS table as TCRdb keeps it, with only in-frame sequences that have V and J called. A part of the clones is gone; compared with another copy, unresolved V genes explain less than half, and the rest is unexplained. The table for this sample lists approximately 110,000 clones; roughly nine tenths of them were counted only once. The ten most abundant clones make up less than 2% of the sample. This sample comprised peripheral blood, obtained in the third trimester of pregnancy. The receptor set was obtained from a female donor with multiple sclerosis, enrolled in a pregnancy study.

The chain has TRBV10-3 and TRBJ2-4; 9 positions agree with TRBD1. The ends lost 3 bases at V and 1 base at J; junction bases unmatched: 10. The length of the CDR3 is 18 residues. The germline CDR1 and CDR2 sequences are ENHRY and SYGVKD. The CDR3 loop is CAISDQQQGARAKNIQYF. CDR3 nucleotides: TGTGCCATCAGTGACCAACAACAGGGGGCGAGGGCCAAAAACATTCAGTACTTC.

This rearrangement joins TRBV5-6 to TRBJ2-1; D uncertain. Germline values: CDR1 SGHDT, CDR2 YYEEEE. The CDR3 loop spans 17 amino acids. Trimming took off 3 bases at V and 0 bases at J, with 16 bases between the two ends. This CDR3 is CASSSPRVLSSYNEQFF. Written as DNA, the CDR3 is TGTGCCAGCAGCTCGCCCCGGGTTCTTAGCTCCTACAATGAGCAGTTCTTC.

The V and J genes are TRBV2 and TRBJ1-1, with TRBD1 matching 8 bases. The germline gives CDR1 SNHLY, CDR2 FYNNEI. This CDR3 comprises 14 residues. Unmatched junction bases numbered 7, after V lost 6 bases and J lost 4 bases. The CDR3, as DNA: TGTGCCAGCAGCGACAGGGGTCCTCGCACTGAAGCTTTCTTT. Amino acid sequence: CASSDRGPRTEAFF.

V usage is TRBV28 and J usage is TRBJ2-6, with D possibly matching TRBD2 (5 bases). Germline-derived CDR1 and CDR2 are MDHEN and SYDVKM. The CDR3 spans 17 residues. V was pared by 5 bases and J by 0 bases, with 14 bases between. CDR3 sequence: CASSLNGLLSGANVLTF. CDR3 coding DNA: TGTGCCAGCAGTCTAAATGGACTCCTCTCTGGGGCCAACGTCCTGACTTTC. The complete variable domain, with remaining parts taken from reference TRBV28 and TRBJ2-6, reads DVKVTQSSRYLVKRTGEKVFLECVQDMDHENMFWYRQDPGLGLRLIYFSYDVKMKEKGDIPEGYSVSREKKERFSLILESASTNQTSMYLCASSLNGLLSGANVLTFGAGSRLTVL.

J is TRBJ1-1 and V is TRBV18; D possibly corresponds to TRBD1 (6 bases). The CDR3 contains 14 residues. CDR1 is KGHSH, CDR2 LQKENI, per germline. V was trimmed by 3 bases and J by 5 bases, leaving 13 bases between them. Here the CDR3 reads CASSPGHSGTEAFF. As DNA, the CDR3 is TGTGCCAGCTCACCGGGACACTCGGGGACTGAAGCTTTCTTT.

This CDR3 is CAWSRGLAGGGDTQYF. CDR3 nucleotides: TGTGCCTGGAGTCGGGGACTAGCGGGGGGCGGAGATACGCAGTATTTT. The chain joins TRBV30 to TRBJ2-3; 15 bases are shared with TRBD2. Trimming removed 2 bases from V and 5 bases from J; junction bases left unmatched: 5. The CDR3 runs to 16 residues. Germline V gene lookup returns CDR1 GTSNPN and CDR2 SVGIG (reference sequence).

The J gene is TRBJ1-2, the V gene TRBV6-1, with TRBD1 matching 9 bases. Trimming removed 6 bases from V and 6 bases from J; junction bases left unmatched: 8. Germline V gene data show CDR1 as MNHNS and CDR2 as SASEGT. The CDR3 totals 14 residues. CDR3 region: CASSPGQGGHGYTF. The CDR3 DNA sequence: TGTGCCAGCAGCCCGGGACAGGGAGGACATGGCTACACCTTC.

V gene TRBV29-1 combines with J gene TRBJ1-3, with 10 bases lining up with TRBD1. Germline V gene lookup returns CDR1 SQVTM and CDR2 ANQGSEA. The CDR3 consists of 14 residues. V gave up 4 bases and J gave up 0 bases; unmatched junction bases: 0. The CDR3 protein is CSVGQGASGNTIYF. The CDR3 nucleotides read TGCAGCGTTGGACAGGGGGCCTCTGGAAACACCATATATTTT.

This chain joins TRBV5-4 and TRBJ2-2; D is uncertain. V lost 4 bases and J lost 4, with 8 bases in between. This CDR3 region has 13 residues. Germline CDR1 SGHNT, CDR2 YYREEE (reference sequence). The DNA for the CDR3 is TGTGCCAGCAGCCCTATATCCACCGGGGAGCTGTTTTTT. It codes for CASSPISTGELFF.

The chain recombines TRBV28 with TRBJ1-2; TRBD1 matches at 12 bases. Trimming took 7 bases from V and 7 from J; bases not matched to a gene: 13. Germline CDR1 and CDR2: MDHEN and SYDVKM. The CDR3 consists of 16 residues. The CDR3 is CASTTPLGQGALGYTF. CDR3 DNA: TGTGCCAGCACCACCCCCCTGGGACAGGGGGCGCTTGGCTACACCTTC.

The rearrangement links TRBV1 to TRBJ1-5; the table names TRBD1, a call not compared with the DNA. TRBV1 is classified as a pseudogene. The CDR3 runs to 14 residues. The CDR3 loop reads CTTPQVNFNQPQHF. In DNA, the CDR3 is TGCACCACCCCGCAGGTCAACTTCAATCAGCCCCAGCATTTT.

The V call is TRBV7-8, the J call TRBJ1-1; D is unclear. Trimming cost V 2 bases and J 3 bases, with 16 bases left between them. This CDR3 is built from 16 residues. The germline V gene has CDR1 SGHVS and CDR2 FQNEAQ. In DNA form, the CDR3 reads TGTGCCAGCAGCTTAAACAGTGGGTGGCGGGACACTGAAGCTTTCTTT. The encoded protein is CASSLNSGWRDTEAFF.

V gene TRBV9 combines with J gene TRBJ2-3; 10 bases are shared with TRBD2. J gave up 1 base and V 3 bases, and 2 bases lay outside the gene matches. Germline lookup yields CDR1 SGDLS and CDR2 YYNGEE. The CDR3 is 15 amino acids. The CDR3: CASSATSGGTDTQYF. The CDR3 region has the DNA TGTGCCAGCAGCGCTACTAGCGGGGGCACAGATACGCAGTATTTT.

The V call is TRBV28, the J call TRBJ1-2, with 8 positions matching TRBD1. With 10 bases clipped from V and 2 bases from J, the junction kept 6 bases outside the gene matches. This CDR3 has 13 residues. The germline V gene has CDR1 MDHEN and CDR2 SYDVKM. As DNA, the CDR3 is TGTGCCACCAGACAGGGGACCAACTATGGCTACACCTTC. Amino acid sequence: CATRQGTNYGYTF.